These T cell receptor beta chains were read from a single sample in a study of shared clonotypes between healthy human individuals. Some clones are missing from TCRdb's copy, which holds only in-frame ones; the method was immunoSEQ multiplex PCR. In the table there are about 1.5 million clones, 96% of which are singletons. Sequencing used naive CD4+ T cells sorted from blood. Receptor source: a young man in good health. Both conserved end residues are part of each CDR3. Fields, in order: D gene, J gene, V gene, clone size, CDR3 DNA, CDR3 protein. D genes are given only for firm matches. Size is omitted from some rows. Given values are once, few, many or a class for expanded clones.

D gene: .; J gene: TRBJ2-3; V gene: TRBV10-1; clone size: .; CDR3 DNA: TGCGCCAGCAGTCCCCTCGGACAGAATGTGGGCACAGATACGCAGTATTTT; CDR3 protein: CASSPLGQNVGTDTQYF
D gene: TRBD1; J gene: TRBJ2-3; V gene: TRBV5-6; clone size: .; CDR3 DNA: TGTGCCAGCAGCGTGGACAGGGGGCGTGGAGATACGCAGTATTTT; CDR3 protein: CASSVDRGRGDTQYF
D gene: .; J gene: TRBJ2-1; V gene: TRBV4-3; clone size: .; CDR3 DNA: TGCGCCAGCAGCCGCAATTACGGATCTAGCGACACCTACAATGAGCAGTTCTTC; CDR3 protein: CASSRNYGSSDTYNEQFF
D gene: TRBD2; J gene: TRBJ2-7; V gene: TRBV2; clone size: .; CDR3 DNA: TGTGCCAGCAGTGACCCGGGACTAGCAGTTACCTACGAGCAGTACTTC; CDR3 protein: CASSDPGLAVTYEQYF
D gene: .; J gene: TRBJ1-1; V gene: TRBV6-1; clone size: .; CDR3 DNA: TGTGCCAGCAGCGGGGGCGTCATGAACACTGAAGCTTTCTTT; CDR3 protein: CASSGGVMNTEAFF
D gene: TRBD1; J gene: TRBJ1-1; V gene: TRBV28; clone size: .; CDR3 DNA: TGTGCCAGCAGTCGAACACGGACAGGGAGGATCACTGAAGCTTTCTTT; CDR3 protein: CASSRTRTGRITEAFF
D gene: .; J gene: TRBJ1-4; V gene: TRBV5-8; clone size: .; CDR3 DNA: TGTGCCAGCAGCTTGGGGCAGGGTGGCGAAAAACTGTTTTTT; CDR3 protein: CASSLGQGGEKLFF
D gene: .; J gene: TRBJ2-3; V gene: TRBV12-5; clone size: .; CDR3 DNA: TGTGCTAGTGGTAATTCCCGGGACAGCACAGATACGCAGTATTTT; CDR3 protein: CASGNSRDSTDTQYF
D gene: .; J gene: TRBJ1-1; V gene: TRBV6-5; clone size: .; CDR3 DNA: TGTGCCAGCAGGAGGGTAGTAAACACTGAAGCTTTCTTT; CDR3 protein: CASRRVVNTEAFF
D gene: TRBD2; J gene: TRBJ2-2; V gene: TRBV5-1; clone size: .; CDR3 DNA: TGCGCCAGCAGCTTGGGACTAGCGGGAGGCCTTGCAACTACCGGGGAGCTGTTTTTT; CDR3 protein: CASSLGLAGGLATTGELFF
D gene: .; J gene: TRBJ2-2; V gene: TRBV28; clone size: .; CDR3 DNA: TGTGCCAGCAGCCCACCCGTAGCCTTTAGGGGCGGGGAGCTGTTTTTT; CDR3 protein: CASSPPVAFRGGELFF
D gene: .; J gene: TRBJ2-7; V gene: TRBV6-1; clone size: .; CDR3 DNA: TGTGCCGGGGGAGCCGGGACATGGTCCTACGAGCAGTACTTC; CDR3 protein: CAGGAGTWSYEQYF
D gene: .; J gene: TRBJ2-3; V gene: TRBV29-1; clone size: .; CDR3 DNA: TGCAGCGTTCCAATTCACGATGTCTATACGCAGTATTTT; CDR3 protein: CSVPIHDVYTQYF
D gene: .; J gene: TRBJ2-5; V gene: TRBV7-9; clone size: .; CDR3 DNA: TGTGCCAGCAGCTTAGCTAGCGGTCAAGAGACCCAGTACTTC; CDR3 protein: CASSLASGQETQYF
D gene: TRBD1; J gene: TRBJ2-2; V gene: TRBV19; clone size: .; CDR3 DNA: TGTGCCAGTAGGCAACAGGGGGGCACCGGGGAGCTGTTTTTT; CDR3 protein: CASRQQGGTGELFF
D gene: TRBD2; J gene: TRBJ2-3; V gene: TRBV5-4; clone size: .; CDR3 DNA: TGTGCCAGCAGCCAAAGCGGGAGGGCAGATACGCAGTATTTT; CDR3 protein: CASSQSGRADTQYF
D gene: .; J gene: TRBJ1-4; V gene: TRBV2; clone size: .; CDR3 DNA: TGTGCCAGCAGTGAAGTCGCGGTCCAACTGTTTTTT; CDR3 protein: CASSEVAVQLFF
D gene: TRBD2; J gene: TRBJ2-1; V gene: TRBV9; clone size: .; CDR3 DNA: TGTGCCAGCAGCCCCCGACTAGCGGGAGGGATTGAGCAGTTCTTC; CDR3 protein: CASSPRLAGGIEQFF
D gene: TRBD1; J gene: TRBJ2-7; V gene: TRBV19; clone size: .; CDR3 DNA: TGTGCCAGTAGTATGGTGCAGGGGGCGACCTACGAGCAGTACTTC; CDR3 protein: CASSMVQGATYEQYF
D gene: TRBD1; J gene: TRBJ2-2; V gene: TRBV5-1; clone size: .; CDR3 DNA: TGCGCCAGCAGCGCTGCCGGGACAGAGCTTCCGAACACCGGGGAGCTGTTTTTT; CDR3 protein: CASSAAGTELPNTGELFF
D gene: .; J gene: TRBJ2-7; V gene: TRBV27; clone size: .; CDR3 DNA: TGTGCCAGCAGTTCACCCCCGGGGCCGAAGGACGAGCAGTACTTC; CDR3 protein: CASSSPPGPKDEQYF
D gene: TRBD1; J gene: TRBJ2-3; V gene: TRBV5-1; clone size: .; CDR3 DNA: TGCGCCAGCAGCAAACACCGAGAGGGGGCCCCCACAGATACGCAGTATTTT; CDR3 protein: CASSKHREGAPTDTQYF
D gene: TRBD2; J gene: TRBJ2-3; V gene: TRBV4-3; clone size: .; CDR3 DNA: TGCGCCAGCAGCCAAGCTAGCGGGAGAGGGGATACGCAGTATTTT; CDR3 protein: CASSQASGRGDTQYF
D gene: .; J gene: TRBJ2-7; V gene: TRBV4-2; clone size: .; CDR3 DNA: TGTGCCAGCAGCCAAGAAAGGCGTCCATCCCACGAGCAGTACTTC; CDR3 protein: CASSQERRPSHEQYF
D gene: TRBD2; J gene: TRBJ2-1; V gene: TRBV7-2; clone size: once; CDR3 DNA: TGTGCCAGCAGCTTACGGGGGGGTCCGTTCTTC; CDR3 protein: CASSLRGGPFF
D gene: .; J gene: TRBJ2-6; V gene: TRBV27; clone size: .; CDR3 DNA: TGTGCCAGCAGCCCGCCCCCTGGGGCCAACGTCCTGACTTTC; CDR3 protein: CASSPPPGANVLTF
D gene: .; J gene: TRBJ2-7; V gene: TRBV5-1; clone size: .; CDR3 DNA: TGCGCCAGCAGCTTGGACGTAATGAGCGAGCAGTACTTC; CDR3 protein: CASSLDVMSEQYF
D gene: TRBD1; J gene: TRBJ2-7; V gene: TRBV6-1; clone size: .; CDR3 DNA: TGTGCCAGCAGTGGGGACAGGGTTTCATACGAGCAGTACTTC; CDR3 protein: CASSGDRVSYEQYF
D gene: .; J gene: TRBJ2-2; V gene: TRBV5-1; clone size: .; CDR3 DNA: TGCGCCAGCAGCCCCCGTGGGGATTCCACCGGGGAGCTGTTTTTT; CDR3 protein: CASSPRGDSTGELFF
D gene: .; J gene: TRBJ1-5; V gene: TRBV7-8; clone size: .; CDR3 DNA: TGTGCCAGCAGCTTAGCTGGGATGGATCAGCCCCAGCATTTT; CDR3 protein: CASSLAGMDQPQHF
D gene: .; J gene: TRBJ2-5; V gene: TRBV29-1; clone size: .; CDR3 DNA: TGCAGCGCCGCGACAGGGGCGGGAGGAGAGACCCAGTACTTC; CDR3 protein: CSAATGAGGETQYF
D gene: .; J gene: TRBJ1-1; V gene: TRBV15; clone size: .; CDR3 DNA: TGTGCCACCAGCAGAGATCGCCAGGGTGAAGCTTTCTTT; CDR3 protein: CATSRDRQGEAFF
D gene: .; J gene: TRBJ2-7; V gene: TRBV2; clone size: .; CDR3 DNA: TGTGCCAGCAATGGAGGGACAAACGAGCAGTACTTC; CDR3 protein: CASNGGTNEQYF
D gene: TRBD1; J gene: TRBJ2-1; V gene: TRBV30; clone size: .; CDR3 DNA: TGTGCCTGGAGTGCACGGACAGGGCCGTTCTTC; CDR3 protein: CAWSARTGPFF
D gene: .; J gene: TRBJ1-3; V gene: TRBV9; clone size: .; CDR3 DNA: TGTGCCAGCAGCCCCACTGCTGGAAACACCATATATTTT; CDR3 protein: CASSPTAGNTIYF
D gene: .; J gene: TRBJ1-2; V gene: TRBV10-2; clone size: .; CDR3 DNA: TGCGCCAGCAGCCCCGGTCAGGCCGAGGAGGGCTACACCTTC; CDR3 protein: CASSPGQAEEGYTF
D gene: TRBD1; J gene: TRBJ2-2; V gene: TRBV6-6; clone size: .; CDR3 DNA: TGTGCCACCTCAGACAGGGGGGAAACCGGGGAGCTGTTTTTT; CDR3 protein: CATSDRGETGELFF
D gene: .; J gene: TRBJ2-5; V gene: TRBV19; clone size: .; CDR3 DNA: TGTGCCAGTAGTATCCTTGGCAGGGAAGAGACCCAGTACTTC; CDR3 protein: CASSILGREETQYF
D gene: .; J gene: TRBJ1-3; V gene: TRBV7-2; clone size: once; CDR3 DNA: TGTGCCAGCAGCTTAGGGGGCTCTGGAAACACCATATATTTT; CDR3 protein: CASSLGGSGNTIYF
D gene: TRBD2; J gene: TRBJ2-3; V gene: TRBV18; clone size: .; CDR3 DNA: TGTGCCAGCTCACCACCTAGGACTAGCGGGAGGCCTGAGAGAGATACGCAGTATTTT; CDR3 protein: CASSPPRTSGRPERDTQYF
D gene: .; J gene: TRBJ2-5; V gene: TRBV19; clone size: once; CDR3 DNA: TGTGCCAGTAGCCGCGGACAGGGACTAGCCCCAGGGGAGACCCAGTACTTC; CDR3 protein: CASSRGQGLAPGETQYF
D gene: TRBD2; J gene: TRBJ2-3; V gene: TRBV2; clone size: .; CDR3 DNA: TGTGCCAGTTACATGCGGACTAGCCCCATGGGAGATACGCAGTATTTT; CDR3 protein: CASYMRTSPMGDTQYF
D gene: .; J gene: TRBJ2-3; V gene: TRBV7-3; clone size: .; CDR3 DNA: TGTGCCAGCAGCTTAACGGTCAAAAAGGCAGATACGCAGTATTTT; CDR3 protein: CASSLTVKKADTQYF
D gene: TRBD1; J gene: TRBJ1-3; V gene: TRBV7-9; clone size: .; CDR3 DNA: TGTGCCAGCAGCACCGCTGACAGGGCACTCTCTGGAAACACCATATATTTT; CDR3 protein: CASSTADRALSGNTIYF
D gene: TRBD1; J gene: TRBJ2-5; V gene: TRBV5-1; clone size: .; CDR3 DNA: TGCGCCAGCAGCGGGACAGTAGGGAAAGAGACCCAGTACTTC; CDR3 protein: CASSGTVGKETQYF
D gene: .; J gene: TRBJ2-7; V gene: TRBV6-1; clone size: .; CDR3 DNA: TGTGCCAGCAGTGTAGGGCAGGTTTTCTACGAGCAGTACTTC; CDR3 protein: CASSVGQVFYEQYF